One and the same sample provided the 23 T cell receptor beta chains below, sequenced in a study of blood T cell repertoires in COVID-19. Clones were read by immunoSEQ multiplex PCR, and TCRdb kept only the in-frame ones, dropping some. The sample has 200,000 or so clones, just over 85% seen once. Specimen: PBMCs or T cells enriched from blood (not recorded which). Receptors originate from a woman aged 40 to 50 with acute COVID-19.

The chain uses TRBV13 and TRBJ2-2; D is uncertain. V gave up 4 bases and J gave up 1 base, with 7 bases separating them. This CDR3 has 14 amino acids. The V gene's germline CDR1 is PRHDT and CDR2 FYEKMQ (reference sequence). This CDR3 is CASSSRQNTGELFF. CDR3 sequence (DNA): TGTGCCAGCAGCTCGCGACAGAACACCGGGGAGCTGTTTTTT.

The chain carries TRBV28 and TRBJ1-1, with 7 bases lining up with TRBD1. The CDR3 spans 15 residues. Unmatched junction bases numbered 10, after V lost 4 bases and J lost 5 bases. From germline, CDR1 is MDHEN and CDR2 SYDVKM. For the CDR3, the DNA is TGTGCCAGCAGTTCTTACCGGGACAGAAGAACTGAAGCTTTCTTT. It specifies CASSSYRDRRTEAFF.

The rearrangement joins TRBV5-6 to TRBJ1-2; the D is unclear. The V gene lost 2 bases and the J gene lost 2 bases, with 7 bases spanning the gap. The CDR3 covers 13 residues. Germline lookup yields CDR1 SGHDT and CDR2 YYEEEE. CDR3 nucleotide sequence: TGTGCCAGCAGCTTACAGTCCAACTATGGCTACACCTTC. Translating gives CASSLQSNYGYTF.

The CDR3 region has the DNA TGTGCCGGACAGACAGGGGGAAATTCACCCCTCCACTTT. Its protein product is CAGQTGGNSPLHF. The chain combines TRBV30 with TRBJ1-6; 9 bases fit TRBD1. The length of the CDR3 is 13 residues. J gave up 7 bases and V 8 bases, and 6 bases lay outside the gene matches. Germline V lookup: CDR1 GTSNPN, CDR2 SVGIG (reference sequence). Drawing the rest from reference TRBV30 and TRBJ1-6, the complete variable domain is SQTIHQWPATLVQPVGSPLSLECTVEGTSNPNLYWYRQAAGRGLQLLFYSVGIGQISSEVPQNLSASRPQDRQFILSSKKLLLSDSGFYLCAGQTGGNSPLHFGNGTRLTVT.

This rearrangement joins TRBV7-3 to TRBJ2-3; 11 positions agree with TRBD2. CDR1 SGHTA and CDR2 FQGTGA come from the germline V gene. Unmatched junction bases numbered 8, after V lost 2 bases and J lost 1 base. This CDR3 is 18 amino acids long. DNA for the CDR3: TGTGCCAGCAGCTTAGGGATAGCGGGGGGGCCGGGCACAGATACGCAGTATTTT. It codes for CASSLGIAGGPGTDTQYF.

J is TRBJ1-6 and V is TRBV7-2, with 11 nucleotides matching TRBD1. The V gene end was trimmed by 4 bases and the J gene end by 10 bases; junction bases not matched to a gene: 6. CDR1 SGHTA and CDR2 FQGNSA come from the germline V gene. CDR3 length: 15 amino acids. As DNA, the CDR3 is TGTGCCAGCAGCTCTACGGGACAGGGGGTATCACCCCTCCACTTT. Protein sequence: CASSSTGQGVSPLHF. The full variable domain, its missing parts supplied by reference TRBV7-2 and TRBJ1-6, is GAGVSQSPSNKVTEKGKDVELRCDPISGHTALYWYRQSLGQGLEFLIYFQGNSAPDKSGLPSDRFSAERTGGSVSTLTIQRTQQEDSAVYLCASSSTGQGVSPLHFGNGTRLTVT.

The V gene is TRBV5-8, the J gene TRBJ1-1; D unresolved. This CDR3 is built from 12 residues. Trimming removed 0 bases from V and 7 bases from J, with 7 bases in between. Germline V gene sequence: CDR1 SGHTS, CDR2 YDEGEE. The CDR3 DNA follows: TGTGCCAGCAGCTTGGTCGGGGATGAAGCTTTCTTT. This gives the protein CASSLVGDEAFF.

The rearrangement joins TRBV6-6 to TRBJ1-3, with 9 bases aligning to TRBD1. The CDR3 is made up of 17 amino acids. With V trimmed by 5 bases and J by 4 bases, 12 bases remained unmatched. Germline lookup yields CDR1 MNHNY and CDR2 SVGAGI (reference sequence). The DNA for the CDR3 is TGTGCCAGCAGTCTCGGGACAGGGTTAGGTTCCGGAAACACCATATATTTT. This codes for CASSLGTGLGSGNTIYF.

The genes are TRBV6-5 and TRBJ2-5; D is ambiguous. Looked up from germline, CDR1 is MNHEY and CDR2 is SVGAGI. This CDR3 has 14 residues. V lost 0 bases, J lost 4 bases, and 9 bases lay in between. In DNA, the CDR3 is TGTGCCAGCAGTTACTCGGCCCCGGGAGAGACCCAGTACTTC. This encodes CASSYSAPGETQYF.

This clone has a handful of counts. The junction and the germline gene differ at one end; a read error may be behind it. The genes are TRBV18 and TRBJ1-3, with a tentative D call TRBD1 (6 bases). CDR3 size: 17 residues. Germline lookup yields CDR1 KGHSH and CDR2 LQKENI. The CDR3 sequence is CASSPPGIGTRGNTIYF. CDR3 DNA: TGTGCCAGCTCGCCACCAGGCATTGGGACAAGAGGAAACACCATATATTTT. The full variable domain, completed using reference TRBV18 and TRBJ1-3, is NAGVMQNPRHLVRRRGQEARLRCSPMKGHSHVYWYRQLPEEGLKFMVYLQKENIIDESGMPKERFSAEFPKEGPSILRIQQVVRGDSAAYFCASSPPGIGTRGNTIYFGEGSWLTVV.

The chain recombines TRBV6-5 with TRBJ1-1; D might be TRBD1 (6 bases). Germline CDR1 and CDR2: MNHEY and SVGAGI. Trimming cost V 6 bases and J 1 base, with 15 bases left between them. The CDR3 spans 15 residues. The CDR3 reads CASRAARGSNTEAFF. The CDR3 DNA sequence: TGTGCCAGCAGGGCAGCCAGGGGATCGAACACTGAAGCTTTCTTT.

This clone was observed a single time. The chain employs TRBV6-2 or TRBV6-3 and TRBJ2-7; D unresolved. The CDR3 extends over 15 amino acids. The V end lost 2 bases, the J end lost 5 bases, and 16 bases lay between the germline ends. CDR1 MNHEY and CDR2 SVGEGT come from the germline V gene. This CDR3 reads CASSYVTPLHDEQYF. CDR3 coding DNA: TGTGCCAGCAGTTACGTGACACCCCTCCACGACGAGCAGTACTTC.

The CDR3 loop is CASSSREGPNAQPQHF. CDR3 sequence (DNA): TGTGCCAGCAGTTCCAGGGAAGGTCCCAACGCTCAGCCCCAGCATTTT. The chain uses TRBV27 and TRBJ1-5; tentatively, D is TRBD1 (5 bases). The CDR3 has 16 residues. Trimming took 4 bases from V and 6 from J, leaving 19 bases between them. CDR1 and CDR2 (germline): MNHEY, SMNVEV (reference sequence).

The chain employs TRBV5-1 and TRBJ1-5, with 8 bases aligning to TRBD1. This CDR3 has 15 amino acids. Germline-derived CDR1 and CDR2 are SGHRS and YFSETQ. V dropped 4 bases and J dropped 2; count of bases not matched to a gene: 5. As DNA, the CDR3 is TGCGCCAGCAGCCCAGGGGGCACGGGCAATCAGCCCCAGCATTTT. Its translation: CASSPGGTGNQPQHF.

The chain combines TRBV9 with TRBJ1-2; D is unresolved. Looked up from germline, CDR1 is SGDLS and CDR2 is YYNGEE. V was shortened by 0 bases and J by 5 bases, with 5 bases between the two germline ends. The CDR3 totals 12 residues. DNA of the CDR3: TGTGCCAGCAGCGTAGGGACTTATGGCTACACCTTC. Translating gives CASSVGTYGYTF.

CDR3 loop: CASSSYRGLNTEAFF. The CDR3 DNA reads TGTGCCAGCAGTTCCTACAGGGGCCTGAACACTGAAGCTTTCTTT. The V and J genes are TRBV27 and TRBJ1-1, with 7 bases matching TRBD1. The CDR3 has 15 amino acids. The V gene end was trimmed by 4 bases and the J gene end by 0 bases; junction bases not matched to a gene: 5. Germline V gene data show CDR1 as MNHEY and CDR2 as SMNVEV (reference sequence).

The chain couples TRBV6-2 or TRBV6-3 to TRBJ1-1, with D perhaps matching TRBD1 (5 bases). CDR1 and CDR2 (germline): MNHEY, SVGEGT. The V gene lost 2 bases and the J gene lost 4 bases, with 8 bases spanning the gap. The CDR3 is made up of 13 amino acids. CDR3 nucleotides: TGTGCCAGCAGTTACGGGGGGAGCACTGAAGCTTTCTTT. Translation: CASSYGGSTEAFF.

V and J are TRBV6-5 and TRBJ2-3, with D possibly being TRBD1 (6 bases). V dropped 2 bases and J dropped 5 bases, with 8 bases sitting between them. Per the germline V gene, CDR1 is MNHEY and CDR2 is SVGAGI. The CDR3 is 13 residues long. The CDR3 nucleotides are TGTGCCAGCAGTTACGTCAGGGGAGATACGCAGTATTTT. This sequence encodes CASSYVRGDTQYF.

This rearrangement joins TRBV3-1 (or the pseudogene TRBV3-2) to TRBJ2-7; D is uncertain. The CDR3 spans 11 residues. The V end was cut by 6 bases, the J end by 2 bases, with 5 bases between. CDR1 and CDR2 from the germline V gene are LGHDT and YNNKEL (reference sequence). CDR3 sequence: CASRGAYEQYF. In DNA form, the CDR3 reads TGTGCCAGCAGGGGCGCCTACGAGCAGTACTTC.

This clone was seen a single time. The CDR3 region has the DNA TGTGCCAGCAGGGGCACAGGGGTAACTGGAAACACCATATATTTT. Translation: CASRGTGVTGNTIYF. The chain couples TRBV5-5 to TRBJ1-3; 7 nucleotides agree with TRBD1. CDR1 SGHKS and CDR2 YYEKEE come from the germline V gene (reference sequence). The CDR3 is 15 amino acids. The V segment lost 5 bases and the J segment 2 bases; nucleotides outside the gene matches: 7.

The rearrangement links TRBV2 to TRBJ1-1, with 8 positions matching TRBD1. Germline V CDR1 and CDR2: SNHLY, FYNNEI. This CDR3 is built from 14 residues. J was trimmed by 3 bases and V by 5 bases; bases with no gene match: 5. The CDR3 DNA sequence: TGTGCCAGCAGTCTCAGGGGGCGCGACACTGAAGCTTTCTTT. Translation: CASSLRGRDTEAFF.

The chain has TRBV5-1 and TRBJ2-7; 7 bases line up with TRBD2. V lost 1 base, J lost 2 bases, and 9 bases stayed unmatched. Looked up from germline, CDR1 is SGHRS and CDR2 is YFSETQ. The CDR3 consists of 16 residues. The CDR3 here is CASSLTAVAGAYEQYF. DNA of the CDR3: TGCGCCAGCAGCTTGACTGCCGTGGCGGGGGCCTACGAGCAGTACTTC.

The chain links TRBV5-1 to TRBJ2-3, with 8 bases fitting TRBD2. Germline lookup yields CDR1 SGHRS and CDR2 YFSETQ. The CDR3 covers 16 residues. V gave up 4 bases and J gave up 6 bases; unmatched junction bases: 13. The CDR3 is CASSVPTGGVGDTQYF. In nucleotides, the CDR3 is TGCGCCAGCAGCGTACCGACGGGAGGGGTCGGGGATACGCAGTATTTT.